Below, 19 T cell receptor beta chains from the same sample are listed, as sequenced in a study of blood T cell repertoires in COVID-19. Sequenced by immunoSEQ multiplex PCR; TCRdb stores in-frame clones only, minus some. The data show 65,000 to 75,000 clones, approximately 83% seen once. What was sequenced was peripheral blood. The receptors here all came from a man at least 80 years old with acute or convalescent COVID-19.

The chain uses TRBV4-1 and TRBJ2-7, with 7 bases lining up with TRBD1. The J segment lost 0 bases and the V segment lost 5 bases, leaving 7 bases of the junction unmatched. CDR1 is MGHRA and CDR2 is YSYEKL in the germline V gene. The CDR3 totals 15 residues. The CDR3 region has the DNA TGCGCCAGCAGCGAACAGGGGAACCCCTCCTACGAGCAGTACTTC. Residues: CASSEQGNPSYEQYF.

This sequence joins TRBV5-4 and TRBJ2-3; TRBD2 agrees at 10 bases. V lost 3 bases, J lost 2 bases, and 6 bases stayed unmatched. CDR1 and CDR2 from the germline V gene are SGHNT and YYREEE (reference sequence). This CDR3 region has 16 residues. CDR3 sequence: CASSSGLAVFTDTQYF. In DNA form, the CDR3 reads TGTGCCAGCAGCTCTGGACTAGCGGTCTTCACAGATACGCAGTATTTT. Looking up the rest from reference TRBV5-4 and TRBJ2-3 gives the full variable domain: ETGVTQSPTHLIKTRGQQVTLRCSSQSGHNTVSWYQQALGQGPQFIFQYYREEENGRGNFPPRFSGLQFPNYSSELNVNALELDDSALYLCASSSGLAVFTDTQYFGPGTRLTVL.

The chain carries TRBV19 and TRBJ1-1; the match to TRBD1 covers 9 bases. CDR3 length: 14 amino acids. Germline assignment: CDR1 LNHDA and CDR2 SQIVND (reference sequence). V trimming: 5 bases; J trimming: 5 bases; junction bases outside the gene matches: 6. CDR3 sequence reads: CASSRTGGVTEAFF. CDR3 DNA: TGTGCCAGTAGTCGCACAGGGGGCGTGACTGAAGCTTTCTTT.

The chain couples TRBV6-5 to TRBJ1-5; possibly TRBD1 for D (6 bases). This CDR3 region has 14 residues. Trimming removed 7 bases at V and 3 bases at J, with 13 bases between. Germline CDR1 is MNHEY and CDR2 is SVGAGI. CDR3 sequence (DNA): TGTGCCAGCAAACTCTCAGGGGACAATCAGCCCCAGCATTTT. The encoded protein is CASKLSGDNQPQHF.

V and J are TRBV2 and TRBJ2-3; perhaps TRBD2 as D (6 bases). V gave up 6 bases and J gave up 0 bases, with 13 bases separating them. This CDR3 contains 15 residues. Germline assignment: CDR1 SNHLY and CDR2 FYNNEI. The CDR3 loop reads CASRGGGTSTDTQYF. The CDR3 DNA reads as TGTGCCAGCAGAGGCGGCGGGACTAGCACAGATACGCAGTATTTT.

The chain carries TRBV28 and TRBJ1-3; 7 bases map to TRBD1. Germline V gives CDR1 MDHEN, CDR2 SYDVKM. The CDR3 has 15 amino acids. Germline trimming cut 6 bases from V and 5 bases from J; bases unmatched to any gene: 10. DNA for the CDR3: TGTGCCAGCAGCCCAACAGGGGCAGCAAGAAACACCATATATTTT. Translating gives CASSPTGAARNTIYF.

The gene calls are TRBV30 and TRBJ1-4; D not resolved. Germline-derived CDR1 and CDR2 are GTSNPN and SVGIG (reference sequence). The CDR3 sequence is 16 residues long. V was shortened by 2 bases and J by 5 bases, with 18 bases between the two germline ends. CDR3 bases: TGTGCCTGGAGTTCCCTCCGACAAAGCCGGAATGAAAAACTGTTTTTT. The encoded protein is CAWSSLRQSRNEKLFF.

V usage is TRBV28 and J usage is TRBJ2-5, with a possible D match to TRBD2 (6 bases). V lost 1 base, J lost 1 base, and 13 bases lay in between. Germline V CDR1 and CDR2: MDHEN, SYDVKM. The CDR3 runs to 16 residues. CDR3 DNA sequence: TGTGCCAGCAGTTTATTCGGCGCGGGGCCCCAAGAGACCCAGTACTTC. Residues: CASSLFGAGPQETQYF.

There are a few counts of this clone. This chain connects TRBV7-2 to TRBJ2-3, with TRBD2 identical over 8 bases. This CDR3 spans 16 amino acids. Germline assignment: CDR1 SGHTA and CDR2 FQGNSA. Trimming removed 4 bases from V and 0 bases from J; junction bases left unmatched: 6. The DNA for the CDR3 is TGTGCCAGCAGCTCCTGGAGCGGGGGCAGCACAGATACGCAGTATTTT. Protein product: CASSSWSGGSTDTQYF.

The V and J genes are TRBV9 and TRBJ2-2; TRBD2 matches at 9 bases. The germline gives CDR1 SGDLS, CDR2 YYNGEE. J gave up 6 bases and V 0 bases, and 6 bases lay outside the gene matches. CDR3 size: 16 residues. The CDR3 bases are TGTGCCAGCAGCGTAGTCGCGGGGGGGCATCCCGGGGAGCTGTTTTTT. This sequence encodes CASSVVAGGHPGELFF.

This chain connects TRBV18 to TRBJ2-3; 14 bases fit TRBD2. Trimming took 3 bases from V and 4 from J; bases not matched to a gene: 3. The CDR3 is 16 residues long. CDR1 is KGHSH, CDR2 LQKENI, per germline. CDR3 sequence: CASSPGLAGVADTQYF. The CDR3 DNA follows: TGTGCCAGCTCACCGGGACTAGCGGGAGTAGCAGATACGCAGTATTTT.

This chain connects TRBV19 to TRBJ2-5, with D unclear. Germline CDR1 is LNHDA and CDR2 is SQIVND (reference sequence). CDR3 length: 14 residues. Trimming took off 3 bases at V and 1 base at J, with 9 bases between the two ends. The CDR3 sequence is CASSIVGSQETQYF. In nucleotides, the CDR3 is TGTGCCAGTAGTATTGTCGGTTCCCAAGAGACCCAGTACTTC.

This clone has only one observation. The rearrangement links TRBV4-3 to TRBJ1-5; a weak D match, TRBD1 (5 bases). This CDR3 is 15 amino acids long. Germline CDR1 is LGHNA and CDR2 is YSLEER. V lost 0 bases, J lost 3 bases, and 9 bases lay in between. For the CDR3, the DNA is TGCGCCAGCAGCCAAGATTGGGGCCTCAATCAGCCCCAGCATTTT. This encodes CASSQDWGLNQPQHF.

The V and J genes are TRBV9 and TRBJ2-5; 7 bases match TRBD1. The trim removed 4 bases at V and 5 bases at J, leaving 8 bases unmatched. This CDR3 region has 14 residues. Germline V gene lookup returns CDR1 SGDLS and CDR2 YYNGEE. The CDR3 is CASSTWDSGETQYF. DNA of the CDR3: TGTGCCAGCAGCACATGGGACAGTGGGGAGACCCAGTACTTC. The full variable domain, rest sourced from reference TRBV9 and TRBJ2-5, is DSGVTQTPKHLITATGQRVTLRCSPRSGDLSVYWYQQSLDQGLQFLIQYYNGEERAKGNILERFSAQQFPDLHSELNLSSLELGDSALYFCASSTWDSGETQYFGPGTRLLVL.

The DNA for the CDR3 is TGTGCCACCAGTGACGCTGACATAACTGGGGCCAACGTCCTGACTTTC. Translating gives CATSDADITGANVLTF. The V gene is TRBV24-1, the J gene TRBJ2-6, with D uncertain. Germline V lookup: CDR1 KGHDR, CDR2 SFDVKD. Trimming removed 4 bases from V and 2 bases from J, with 11 bases in between. The CDR3 runs to 16 residues.

The chain has TRBV11-2 and TRBJ2-7; TRBD1 matches at 8 bases. Germline-derived CDR1 and CDR2 are SGHAT and FQNNGV. The V gene end was trimmed by 1 base and the J gene end by 2 bases; junction bases not matched to a gene: 4. The CDR3 length is 15 residues. The CDR3 region is CASSLGGTGAYEQYF. The CDR3 DNA sequence: TGTGCCAGCAGCTTAGGGGGGACAGGAGCCTACGAGCAGTACTTC.

V is TRBV6-5 and J is TRBJ2-7; maybe TRBD1 (6 bases). CDR1 is MNHEY, CDR2 SVGAGI, per germline. V lost 0 bases, J lost 4 bases, and 13 bases lay in between. The CDR3 has 15 residues. CDR3 in DNA: TGTGCCAGCAGTTACTCGGCAGGGGATCCGTACGAGCAGTACTTC. Residues: CASSYSAGDPYEQYF.

The chain carries TRBV7-9 and TRBJ2-3, with TRBD2 matching 8 bases. Germline loops: CDR1 SEHNR, CDR2 FQNEAQ (reference sequence). The CDR3 is made up of 15 amino acids. V shed 5 bases, J shed 0 bases, and the junction held 4 bases outside the gene matches. CDR3 nucleotides: TGTGCCAGCAGCCCGACTAGCGCGAGCACAGATACGCAGTATTTT. Translation gives CASSPTSASTDTQYF.

The CDR3: CATQPVDRGSYGYTF. The DNA of the CDR3 is TGTGCCACCCAACCTGTGGACAGGGGAAGCTATGGCTACACCTTC. This rearrangement joins TRBV6-5 to TRBJ1-2; the match to TRBD1 covers 9 bases. CDR3 length: 15 residues. J gave up 4 bases and V 10 bases, and 13 bases lay outside the gene matches. Germline V gene data show CDR1 as MNHEY and CDR2 as SVGAGI.